A single T cell receptor (beta chain) is shown here with its context. Germline CDR1 reads SGHTA; CDR2 reads FQGNSA. The CDR3 consists of 12 residues. With V trimmed by 5 bases and J by 9 bases, 3 bases remained unmatched. The data originate from a study of blood T cell repertoires in COVID-19. Study-level background: Researchers got acute and convalescent COVID-19 samples from the United States, Italy and Spain.

Produced via immunoSEQ multiplex PCR; TCRdb's table is partial and in-frame only. The sample holds some 29,000 clones; 80% to 95% are singletons and the top ten take more than 0.8%. The material sequenced was peripheral blood. The genes are TRBV7-2 and TRBJ2-1; 8 bases are shared with TRBD2. The sequence came from a man between 65 and 85 years old with active or convalescent COVID-19. The CDR3 sequence is CASSRGGREQFF. CDR3 sequence (DNA): TGTGCCAGCAGCCGGGGGGGACGTGAGCAGTTCTTC. Variable domain in full (rest from reference TRBV7-2 and TRBJ2-1): GAGVSQSPSNKVTEKGKDVELRCDPISGHTALYWYRQSLGQGLEFLIYFQGNSAPDKSGLPSDRFSAERTGGSVSTLTIQRTQQEDSAVYLCASSRGGREQFFGPGTRLTVL.